Detailed here is one TCR beta chain. Germline lookup yields CDR1 SGHRS and CDR2 YFSETQ. The CDR3 length is 15 residues. V was cut by 4 bases and J by 1 base, with 12 bases left in between. The data belong to a study of blood T cell repertoires in COVID-19. About the study: Spain, Italy and the United States supplied samples that represented acute and convalescent COVID-19. PBMCs, B-cell-depleted T cells, or T cells provided the cDNA or gDNA that made up the material.

Original methodology: Amplifying reference gene primers gave estimates of nucleated cell counts. TCRdb keeps only in-frame clones here, not all; method: immunoSEQ multiplex PCR. V and J calls and clone size are those listed in that table; D and trimming were worked out from the DNA. The repertoire holds about 11,000 clones, almost 90% seen once, with roughly 9.1% in the top ten. This receptor was taken from a human donor in a cohort sampled during active COVID-19. Sequences were obtained from peripheral blood. V is TRBV5-1 and J is TRBJ1-5; D gene unclear. The CDR3 DNA reads TGCGCCAGCAGCGTACTAGGGTCGAGCAATCAGCCCCAGCATTTT. Its translation: CASSVLGSSNQPQHF.